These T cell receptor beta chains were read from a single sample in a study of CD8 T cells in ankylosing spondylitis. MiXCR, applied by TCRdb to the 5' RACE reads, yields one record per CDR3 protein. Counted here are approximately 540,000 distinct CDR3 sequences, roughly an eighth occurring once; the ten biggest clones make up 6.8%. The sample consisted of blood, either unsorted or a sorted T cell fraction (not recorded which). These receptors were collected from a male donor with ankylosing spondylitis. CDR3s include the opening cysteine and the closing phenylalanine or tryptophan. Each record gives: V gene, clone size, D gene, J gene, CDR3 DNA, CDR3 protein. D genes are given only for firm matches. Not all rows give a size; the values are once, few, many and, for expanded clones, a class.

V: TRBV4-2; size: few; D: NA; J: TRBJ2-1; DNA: TGTGCCAGCAGCCAAGACGTGACGACCCAGCAGTTCTTC; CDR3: CASSQDVTTQQFF
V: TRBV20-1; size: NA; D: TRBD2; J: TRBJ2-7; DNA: TGCAGTGCTAGAGGACTAGCGGGGAACTACGAGCAGTACTTC; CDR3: CSARGLAGNYEQYF
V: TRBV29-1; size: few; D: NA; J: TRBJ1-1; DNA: TGCAGCGCCCCAGGGTTAGGGGCCAAGGGTGGAGCTTTCTTT; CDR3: CSAPGLGAKGGAFF
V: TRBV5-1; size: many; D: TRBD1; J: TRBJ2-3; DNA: TGCGCCAGCAGCGTCCTAGGGACAGGGGATGTGCTCAGCACAGATACGCAGTATTTT; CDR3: CASSVLGTGDVLSTDTQYF
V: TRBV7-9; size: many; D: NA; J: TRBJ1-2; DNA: TGTGCCAGCAGCCCGAGACAGCGTAACTATGGCTACACCTTC; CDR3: CASSPRQRNYGYTF
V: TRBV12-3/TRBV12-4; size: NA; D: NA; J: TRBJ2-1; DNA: TGTGCCAGCAGTCTCCACCAGCGGGTTGAGCAGTTCTTC; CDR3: CASSLHQRVEQFF
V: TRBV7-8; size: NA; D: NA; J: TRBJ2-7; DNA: TGTGCCAGCAGCTTAGCGTGGGTAGCAGGGCCTAACTACGAGCAGTACTTC; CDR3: CASSLAWVAGPNYEQYF
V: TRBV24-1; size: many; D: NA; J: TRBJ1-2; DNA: TGTGCCACCAGTGAAAACAGGAATGGCTACACCTTC; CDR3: CATSENRNGYTF
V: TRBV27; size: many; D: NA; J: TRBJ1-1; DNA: TGTGCCAGCAGCTGGACAGCGAACACTGAAGCTTTCTTT; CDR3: CASSWTANTEAFF
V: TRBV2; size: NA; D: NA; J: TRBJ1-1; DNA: TGTGCCAGCAACTTCCGCGGGGGGGACACTGAAGCTTTCTTT; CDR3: CASNFRGGDTEAFF
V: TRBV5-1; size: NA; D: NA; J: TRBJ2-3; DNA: TGCGCCAGCAGCTGGGTCCCAGGGGGGAGCAACACAGATACGCAGTATTTT; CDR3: CASSWVPGGSNTDTQYF
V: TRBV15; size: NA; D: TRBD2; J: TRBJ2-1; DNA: TGTGCCACCAGCAGAGATATAGCGGGAGGTTTCTACAATGAGCAGTTCTTC; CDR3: CATSRDIAGGFYNEQFF
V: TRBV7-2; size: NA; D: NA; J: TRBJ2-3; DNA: TGTGCCAGCAGCTTAACGACCGGGCTAACGAGTAGGACCACAGATACGCAGTATTTT; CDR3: CASSLTTGLTSRTTDTQYF
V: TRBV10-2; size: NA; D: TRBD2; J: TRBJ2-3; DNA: TGCGCCAGCAAGGGGGGACTAGCATTCACAGATACGCAGTATTTT; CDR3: CASKGGLAFTDTQYF
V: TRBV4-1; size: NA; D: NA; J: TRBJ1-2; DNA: TGCGCCAGCAGCCAAGATCGGTTTTCGCGGGGCTACACCTTC; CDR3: CASSQDRFSRGYTF
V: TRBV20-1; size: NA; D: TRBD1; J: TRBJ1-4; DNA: TGCAGTGCCGAGGGACAGGGGGATGAAAAACTGTTTTTT; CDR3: CSAEGQGDEKLFF
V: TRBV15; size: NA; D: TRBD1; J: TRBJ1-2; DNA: TGTGCCACCAGCAGTTCGACAGGGGGCGATGGCTACACCTTC; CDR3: CATSSSTGGDGYTF
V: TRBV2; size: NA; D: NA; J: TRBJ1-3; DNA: TGTGCCAGCAAGGGGGACACGAGCTCTGGAAACACCATATATTTT; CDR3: CASKGDTSSGNTIYF
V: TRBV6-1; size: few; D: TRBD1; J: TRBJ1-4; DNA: TGTGCCAGCAGTAAAAACACCGGGACAGGGACTACAACTAATGAAAAACTGTTTTTT; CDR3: CASSKNTGTGTTTNEKLFF
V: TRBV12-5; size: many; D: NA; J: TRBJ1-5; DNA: TGTGCTAGTGGTTTGGACAATCAGCCCCAGCATTTT; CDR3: CASGLDNQPQHF
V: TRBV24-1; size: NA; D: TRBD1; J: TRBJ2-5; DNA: TGTGCCACCAGTGATCCGGGACAGGGGAGAGAGACCCAGTACTTC; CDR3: CATSDPGQGRETQYF
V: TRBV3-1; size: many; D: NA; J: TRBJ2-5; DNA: TGTGCCAGCAGCCAAGATCTTACAGCCCTGGGAGAGACCCAGTACTTC; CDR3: CASSQDLTALGETQYF
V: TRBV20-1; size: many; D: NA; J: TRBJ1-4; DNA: TGCAGTGCTAGAGTTACTGGGACTGAAAAACTGTTTTTT; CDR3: CSARVTGTEKLFF